This T cell receptor (beta chain) stems from a study of blood T cell repertoires in COVID-19. Individuals drawn from about two dozen US areas were about 18 to 100 years old. The V gene's germline CDR1 is SGDLS and CDR2 YYNGEE. This CDR3 comprises 15 residues. Germline trimming cut 3 bases from V and 4 bases from J; bases unmatched to any gene: 10. How the authors handled the data: Reference gene primer amplification in the assay estimated nucleated cell counts. Using immunoSEQ multiplex PCR, the repertoire was profiled, and TCRdb retains in-frame clones only, with some absent. That table furnishes V, J and clone size, whereas the DNA furnished D and trimming. Here the sample spans fewer than 350,000 clones, 85% being singletons.

The sequenced sample was PBMCs or T cells enriched from blood (not recorded which). The V and J genes are TRBV9 and TRBJ2-7; 7 bases agree with TRBD2. This sequence originates from a woman between 50 and 59 years old who had recovered from COVID-19. CDR3 residues: CASSGPSGGPYEQYF. In DNA form, the CDR3 reads TGTGCCAGCAGCGGCCCTAGCGGAGGGCCGTACGAGCAGTACTTC. Full variable domain (rest looked up from reference TRBV9 and TRBJ2-7): DSGVTQTPKHLITATGQRVTLRCSPRSGDLSVYWYQQSLDQGLQFLIQYYNGEERAKGNILERFSAQQFPDLHSELNLSSLELGDSALYFCASSGPSGGPYEQYFGPGTRLTVT.